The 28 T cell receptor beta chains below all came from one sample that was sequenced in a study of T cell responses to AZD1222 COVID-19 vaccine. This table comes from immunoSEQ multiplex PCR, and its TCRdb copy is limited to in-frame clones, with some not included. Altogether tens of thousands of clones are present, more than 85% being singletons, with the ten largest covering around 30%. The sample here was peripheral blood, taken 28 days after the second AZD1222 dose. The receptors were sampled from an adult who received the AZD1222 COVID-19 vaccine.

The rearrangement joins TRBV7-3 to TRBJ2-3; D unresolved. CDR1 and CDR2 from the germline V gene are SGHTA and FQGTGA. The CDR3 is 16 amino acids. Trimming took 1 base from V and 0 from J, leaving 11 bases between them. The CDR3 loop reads CASSLNSAHSTDTQYF. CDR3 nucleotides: TGTGCCAGCAGCTTAAACAGCGCTCATAGCACAGATACGCAGTATTTT.

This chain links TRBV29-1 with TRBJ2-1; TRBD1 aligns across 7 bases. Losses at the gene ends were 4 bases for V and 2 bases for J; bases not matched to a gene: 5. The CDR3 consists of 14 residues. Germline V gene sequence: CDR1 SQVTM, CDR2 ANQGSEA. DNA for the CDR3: TGCAGCGTTGTTAGGGGACAGCCCTACAATGAGCAGTTCTTC. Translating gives CSVVRGQPYNEQFF.

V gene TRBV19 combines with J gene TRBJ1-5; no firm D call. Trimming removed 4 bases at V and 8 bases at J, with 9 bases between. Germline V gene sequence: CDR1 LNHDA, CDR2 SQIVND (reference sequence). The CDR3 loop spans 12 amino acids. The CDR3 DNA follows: TGTGCCAGTAGTACTCAAATCGAGCCCCAGCATTTT. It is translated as CASSTQIEPQHF.

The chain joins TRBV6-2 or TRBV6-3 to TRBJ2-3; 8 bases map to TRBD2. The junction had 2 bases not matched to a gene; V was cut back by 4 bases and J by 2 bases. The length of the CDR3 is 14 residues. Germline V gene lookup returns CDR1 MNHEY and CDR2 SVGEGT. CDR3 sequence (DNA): TGTGCCAGCAGTTCGGGAGGGCCCACAGATACGCAGTATTTT. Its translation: CASSSGGPTDTQYF.

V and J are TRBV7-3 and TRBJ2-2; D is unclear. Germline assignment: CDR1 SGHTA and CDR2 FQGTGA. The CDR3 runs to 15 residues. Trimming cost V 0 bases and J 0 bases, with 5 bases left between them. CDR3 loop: CASSLTMPNTGELFF. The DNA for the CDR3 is TGTGCCAGCAGCTTAACGATGCCGAACACCGGGGAGCTGTTTTTT.

This chain's CDR3 is CSVATSGRARDTQYF. The CDR3 nucleotides are TGCAGCGTTGCTACTAGCGGGAGGGCCAGAGATACGCAGTATTTT. The chain has TRBV29-1 and TRBJ2-3; TRBD2 aligns across 13 bases. V was pared by 4 bases and J by 5 bases, with 6 bases of the junction left unmatched. This CDR3 comprises 15 residues. Germline CDR1 SQVTM, CDR2 ANQGSEA.

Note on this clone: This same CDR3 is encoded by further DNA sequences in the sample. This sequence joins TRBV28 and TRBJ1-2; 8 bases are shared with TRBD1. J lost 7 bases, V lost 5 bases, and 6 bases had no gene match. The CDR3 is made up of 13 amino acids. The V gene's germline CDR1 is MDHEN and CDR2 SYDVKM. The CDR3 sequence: CASSTSGGLGYTF. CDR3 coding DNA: TGTGCCAGCAGTACTTCAGGGGGCCTTGGCTACACCTTC.

CDR3 coding DNA: TGTGCCAGCGGAGGACAGTTTAACACCGGGGAGCTGTTTTTT. It is translated as CASGGQFNTGELFF. This chain uses TRBV6-6 with TRBJ2-2; a possible D gene is TRBD1 (6 bases). The V end was cut by 8 bases, the J end by 2 bases, with 12 bases between. CDR1 is MNHNY, CDR2 SVGAGI, per germline (reference sequence). The CDR3 contains 14 residues.

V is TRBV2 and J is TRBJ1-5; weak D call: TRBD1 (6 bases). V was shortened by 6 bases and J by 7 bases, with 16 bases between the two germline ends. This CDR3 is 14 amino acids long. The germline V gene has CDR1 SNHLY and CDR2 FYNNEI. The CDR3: CASSQSGVGQPQHF. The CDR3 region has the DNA TGTGCCAGCAGCCAATCAGGGGTGGGCCAGCCCCAGCATTTT.

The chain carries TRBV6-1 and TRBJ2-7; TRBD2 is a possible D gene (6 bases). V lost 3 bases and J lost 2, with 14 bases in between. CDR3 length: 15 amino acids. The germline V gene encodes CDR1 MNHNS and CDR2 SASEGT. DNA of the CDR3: TGTGCCAGCAGTGAGAGGGGCGGGACCGCCTACGAGCAGTACTTC. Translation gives CASSERGGTAYEQYF.

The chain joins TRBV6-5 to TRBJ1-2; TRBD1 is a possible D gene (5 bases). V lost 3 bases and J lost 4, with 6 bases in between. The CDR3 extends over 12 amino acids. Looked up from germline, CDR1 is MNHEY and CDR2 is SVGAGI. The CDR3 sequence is CASSYRGYGYTF. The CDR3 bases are TGTGCCAGCAGTTATAGGGGCTATGGCTACACCTTC.

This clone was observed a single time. The CDR3 spells CAWTAGRGYEQYF. In DNA form, the CDR3 reads TGTGCCTGGACCGCAGGGAGGGGCTACGAGCAGTACTTC. The V gene is TRBV30, the J gene TRBJ2-7; TRBD2 matches at 7 bases. The CDR3 totals 13 residues. CDR1 is GTSNPN, CDR2 SVGIG, per germline (reference sequence). J was trimmed by 3 bases and V by 4 bases; bases with no gene match: 6.

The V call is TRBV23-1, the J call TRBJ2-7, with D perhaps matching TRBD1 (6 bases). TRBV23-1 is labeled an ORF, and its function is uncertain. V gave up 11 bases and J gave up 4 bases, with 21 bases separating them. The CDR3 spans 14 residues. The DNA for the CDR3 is TGCGCCTTCGACCGGGACAAACGAAATTACGAGCAGTACTTC. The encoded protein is CAFDRDKRNYEQYF.

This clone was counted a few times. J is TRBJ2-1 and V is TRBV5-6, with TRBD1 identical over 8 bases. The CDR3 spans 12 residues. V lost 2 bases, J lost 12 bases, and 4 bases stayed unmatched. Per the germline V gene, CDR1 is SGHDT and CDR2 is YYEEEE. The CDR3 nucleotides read TGTGCCAGCAGCTTCAGCACAGGGGGGCAGTTCTTC. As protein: CASSFSTGGQFF.

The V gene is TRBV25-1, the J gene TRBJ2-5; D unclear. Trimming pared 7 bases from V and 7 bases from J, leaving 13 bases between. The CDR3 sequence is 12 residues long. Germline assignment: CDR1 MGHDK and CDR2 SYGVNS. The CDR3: CASNSRGGTQYF. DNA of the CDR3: TGTGCCAGCAACTCGAGAGGCGGGACCCAGTACTTC.

CDR3 sequence (DNA): TGTGCCAGCATCGCCGCAACCTACGAGCAGTACTTC. This gives the protein CASIAATYEQYF. The chain carries TRBV28 and TRBJ2-7; the D is unclear. Trimming shortened V by 7 bases and J by 2 bases, and 9 bases separated the two germline ends. Germline CDR1 MDHEN, CDR2 SYDVKM. The CDR3 sequence is 12 residues long.

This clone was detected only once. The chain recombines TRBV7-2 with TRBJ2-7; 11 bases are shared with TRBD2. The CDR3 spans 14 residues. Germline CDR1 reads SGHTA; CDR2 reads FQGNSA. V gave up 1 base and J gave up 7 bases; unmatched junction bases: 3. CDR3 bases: TGTGCCAGCAGCTTAGTCCTAGCGGGAGGAGAGCAGTACTTC. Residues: CASSLVLAGGEQYF.

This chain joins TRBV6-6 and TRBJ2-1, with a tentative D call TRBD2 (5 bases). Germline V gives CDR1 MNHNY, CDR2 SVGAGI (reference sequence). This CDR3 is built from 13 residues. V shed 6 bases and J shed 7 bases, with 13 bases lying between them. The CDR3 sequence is CASSSRRGNEQFF. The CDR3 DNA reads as TGTGCCAGCAGCTCTCGTCGGGGTAATGAGCAGTTCTTC.

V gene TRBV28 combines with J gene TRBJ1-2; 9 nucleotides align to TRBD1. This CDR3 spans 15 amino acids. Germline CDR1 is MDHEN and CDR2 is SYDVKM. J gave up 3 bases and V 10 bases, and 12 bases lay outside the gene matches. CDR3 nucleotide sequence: TGTGCCATTGGACAGGGGCAAATGAAGCACTATGGCTACACCTTC. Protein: CAIGQGQMKHYGYTF.

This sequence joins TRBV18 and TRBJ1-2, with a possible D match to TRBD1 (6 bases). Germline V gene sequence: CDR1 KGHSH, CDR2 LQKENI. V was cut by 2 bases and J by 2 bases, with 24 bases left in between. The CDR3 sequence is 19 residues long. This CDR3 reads CASSPNSGASGSSNYGYTF. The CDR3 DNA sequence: TGTGCCAGCTCACCAAATTCAGGGGCCTCTGGGTCTAGCAACTATGGCTACACCTTC.

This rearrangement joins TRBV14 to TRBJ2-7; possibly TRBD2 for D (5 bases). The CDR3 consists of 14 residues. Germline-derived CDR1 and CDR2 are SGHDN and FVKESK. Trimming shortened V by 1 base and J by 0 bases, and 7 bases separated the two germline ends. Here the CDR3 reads CASSQAGYSYEQYF. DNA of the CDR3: TGTGCCAGCAGCCAAGCGGGGTACTCCTACGAGCAGTACTTC. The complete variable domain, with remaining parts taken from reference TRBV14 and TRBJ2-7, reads EAGVTQFPSHSVIEKGQTVTLRCDPISGHDNLYWYRRVMGKEIKFLLHFVKESKQDESGMPNNRFLAERTGGTYSTLKVQPAELEDSGVYFCASSQAGYSYEQYFGPGTRLTVT.

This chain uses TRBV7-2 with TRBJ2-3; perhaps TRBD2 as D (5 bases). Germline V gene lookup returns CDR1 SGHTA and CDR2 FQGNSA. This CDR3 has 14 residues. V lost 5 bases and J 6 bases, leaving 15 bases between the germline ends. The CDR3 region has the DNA TGTGCCAGCAGCGCCCGGCAGAGAGGGGATACGCAGTATTTT. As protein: CASSARQRGDTQYF.

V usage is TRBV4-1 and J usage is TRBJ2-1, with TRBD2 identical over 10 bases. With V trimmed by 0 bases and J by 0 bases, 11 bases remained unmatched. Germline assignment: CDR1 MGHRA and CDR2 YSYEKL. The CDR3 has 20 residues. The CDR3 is CASSQETASGRVSSYNEQFF. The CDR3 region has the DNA TGCGCCAGCAGCCAAGAGACGGCTAGCGGGAGAGTTTCCTCCTACAATGAGCAGTTCTTC.

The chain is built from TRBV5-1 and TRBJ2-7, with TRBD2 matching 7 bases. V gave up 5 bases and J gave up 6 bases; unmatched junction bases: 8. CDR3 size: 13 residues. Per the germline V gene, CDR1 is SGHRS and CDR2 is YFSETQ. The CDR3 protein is CASSSWTSSEQYF. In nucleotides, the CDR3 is TGCGCCAGCAGTTCCTGGACTAGTAGCGAGCAGTACTTC. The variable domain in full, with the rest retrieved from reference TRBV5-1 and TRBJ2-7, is KAGVTQTPRYLIKTRGQQVTLSCSPISGHRSVSWYQQTPGQGLQFLFEYFSETQRNKGNFPGRFSGRQFSNSRSEMNVSTLELGDSALYLCASSSWTSSEQYFGPGTRLTVT.

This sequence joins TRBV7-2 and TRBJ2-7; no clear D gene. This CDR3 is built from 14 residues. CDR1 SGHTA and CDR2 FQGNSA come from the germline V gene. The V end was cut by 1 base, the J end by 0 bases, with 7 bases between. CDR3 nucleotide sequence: TGTGCCAGCAGCTTAGAACGGTTCTCCTACGAGCAGTACTTC. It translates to CASSLERFSYEQYF.

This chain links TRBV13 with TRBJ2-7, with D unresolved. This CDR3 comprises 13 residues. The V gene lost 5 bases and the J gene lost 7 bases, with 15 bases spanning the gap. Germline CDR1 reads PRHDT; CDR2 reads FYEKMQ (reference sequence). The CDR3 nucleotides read TGTGCCAGCAGCGAACTGACCCCCAATGAGCAGTACTTC. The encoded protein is CASSELTPNEQYF.

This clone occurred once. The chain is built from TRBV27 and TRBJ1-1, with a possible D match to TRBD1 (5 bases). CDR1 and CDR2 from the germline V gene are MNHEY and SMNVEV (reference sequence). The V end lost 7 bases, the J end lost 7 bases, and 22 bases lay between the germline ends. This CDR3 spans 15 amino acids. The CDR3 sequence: CASTPRTGLGGEAFF. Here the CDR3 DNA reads TGTGCCAGCACTCCACGAACGGGCCTGGGGGGTGAAGCTTTCTTT.

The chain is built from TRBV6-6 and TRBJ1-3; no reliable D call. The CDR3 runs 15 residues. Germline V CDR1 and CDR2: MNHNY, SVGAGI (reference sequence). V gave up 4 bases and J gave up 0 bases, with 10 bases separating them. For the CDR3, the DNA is TGTGCCAGCAGTTGGACCCCGGCCTCTGGAAACACCATATATTTT. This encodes CASSWTPASGNTIYF.